This TCR beta chain was observed in a study of T cell changes during pregnancy in multiple sclerosis. Clones were sequenced by immunoSEQ multiplex PCR, and TCRdb holds only the in-frame ones, with some missing. The table has roughly 55,000 clones, 92% seen once. This CDR3 is 13 amino acids long. The ends were cut back, 3 bases at V and 10 bases at J, with 14 bases in the middle. Germline assignment: CDR1 SGDLS and CDR2 YYNGEE. Sequencing used CD4+ T cells from peripheral blood mononuclear cells, obtained after pregnancy. The clonotype was recovered from a female donor in good health, enrolled as a control in a pregnancy study. The chain is built from TRBV9 and TRBJ1-5, with a tentative D call TRBD1 (5 bases). The CDR3 spells CASSAGIADPQHF. In DNA form, the CDR3 reads TGTGCCAGCAGCGCAGGGATCGCGGACCCCCAGCATTTT.